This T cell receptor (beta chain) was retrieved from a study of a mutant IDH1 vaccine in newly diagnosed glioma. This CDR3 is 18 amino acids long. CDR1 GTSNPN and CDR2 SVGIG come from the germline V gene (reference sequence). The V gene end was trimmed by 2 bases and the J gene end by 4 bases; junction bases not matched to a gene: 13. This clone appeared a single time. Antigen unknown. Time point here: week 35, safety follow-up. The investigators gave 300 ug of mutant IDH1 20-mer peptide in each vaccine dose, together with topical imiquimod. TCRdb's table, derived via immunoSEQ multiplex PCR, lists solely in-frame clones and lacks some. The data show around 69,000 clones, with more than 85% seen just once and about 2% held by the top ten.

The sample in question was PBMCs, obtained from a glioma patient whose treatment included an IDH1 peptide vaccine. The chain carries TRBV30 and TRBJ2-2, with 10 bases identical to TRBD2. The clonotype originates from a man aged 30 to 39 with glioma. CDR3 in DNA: TGTGCCTGGAGTTTAGACCTTACTAGCGGGACCATCACCGGGGAGCTGTTTTTT. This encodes CAWSLDLTSGTITGELFF.